This TCR beta chain was obtained from a study of CD4+ T cells in melanoma. V lost 1 base, J lost 3 bases, and 15 bases lay in between. Germline values: CDR1 SGHVS, CDR2 FQNEAQ. CDR3 size: 16 residues. As concerns this clone: The antigen is not known.

The method was immunoSEQ multiplex PCR; TCRdb's version includes in-frame clones alone and lacks a portion of them. Among about 4,000 clones listed, around two thirds were seen once. Regarding the study as a whole: A reported correlation linked neoantigen-specific CD4+ T cells to CD8+, macrophage and B cell function. Neoantigen-specific CD4+ T cells in melanoma reportedly had diverse differentiation states.

This receptor was taken from a human donor with melanoma. The sample consisted of cells from a culture (not recorded whether cultured in vitro). V usage is TRBV7-8 and J usage is TRBJ1-1; perhaps TRBD1 as D (5 bases). The CDR3 nucleotides read TGTGCCAGCAGCTTAGGGTCCCAGGGTCGGGACACTGAAGCTTTCTTT. It is translated as CASSLGSQGRDTEAFF.